This TCR beta chain was profiled in a study of human T cells and chemical hapten exposure. The wider study: Patients got weekly scalp diphenylcyclopropenone doses over the approximately 24-week study.

Time point in this sample: pre-sensitization, week 0. Sample treatment: therapeutic diphenylcyclopropenone sensitization with weekly scalp DPC. Venepuncture was done earlier than the placement of each patch test. MiXCR was run by TCRdb on the RACE reads, yielding one entry per CDR3 protein. The profile shows fewer than 350,000 distinct CDR3 sequences, 7.7% of them singletons. Ten or more counts support this clonotype. From germline, CDR1 is MGHRA and CDR2 YSYEKL. V was clipped by 1 base and J by 7 bases; unmatched bases: 7. This CDR3 region has 15 residues. The gene calls are TRBV4-1 and TRBJ2-1, with 7 bases that match TRBD2. The receptor was isolated from a man aged 18 to 30 with alopecia areata. Some clones in this sample may be carry-over from other donors' samples. The specimen was whole blood, collected in connection with sensitization to the hapten diphenylcyclopropenone (DPC). CDR3 DNA: TGCGCCAGCAGCCAAGTGGGGAGGGGATTAAATGAGCAGTTCTTC. This translates into CASSQVGRGLNEQFF.